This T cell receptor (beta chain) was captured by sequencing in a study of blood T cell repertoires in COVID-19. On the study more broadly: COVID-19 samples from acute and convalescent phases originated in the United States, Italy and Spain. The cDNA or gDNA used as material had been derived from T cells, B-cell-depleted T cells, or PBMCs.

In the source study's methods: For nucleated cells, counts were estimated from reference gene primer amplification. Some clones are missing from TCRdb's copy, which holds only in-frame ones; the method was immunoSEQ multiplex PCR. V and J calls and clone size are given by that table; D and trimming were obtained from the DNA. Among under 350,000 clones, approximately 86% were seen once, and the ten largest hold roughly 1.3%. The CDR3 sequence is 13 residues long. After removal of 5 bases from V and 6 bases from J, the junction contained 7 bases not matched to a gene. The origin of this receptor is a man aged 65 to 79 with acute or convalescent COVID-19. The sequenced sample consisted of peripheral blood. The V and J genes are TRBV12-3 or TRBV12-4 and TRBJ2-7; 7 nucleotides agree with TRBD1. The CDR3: CASSVTGSGEQYF. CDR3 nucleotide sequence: TGTGCCAGCAGTGTGACAGGGAGTGGCGAGCAGTACTTC.